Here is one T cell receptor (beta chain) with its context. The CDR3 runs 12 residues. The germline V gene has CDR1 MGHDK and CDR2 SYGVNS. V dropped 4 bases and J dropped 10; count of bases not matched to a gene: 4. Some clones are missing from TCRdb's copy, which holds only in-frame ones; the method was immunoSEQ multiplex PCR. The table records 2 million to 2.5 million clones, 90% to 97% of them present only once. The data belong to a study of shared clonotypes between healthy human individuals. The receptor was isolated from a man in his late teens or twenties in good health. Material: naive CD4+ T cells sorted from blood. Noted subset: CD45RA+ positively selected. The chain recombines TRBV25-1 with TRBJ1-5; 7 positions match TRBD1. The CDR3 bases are TGTGCCAGCAGTGGACAGGGCGGCCCCCAGCATTTT. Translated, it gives CASSGQGGPQHF. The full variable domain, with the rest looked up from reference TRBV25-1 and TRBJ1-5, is EADIYQTPRYLVIGTGKKITLECSQTMGHDKMYWYQQDPGMELHLIHYSYGVNSTEKGDLSSESTVSRIRTEHFPLTLESARPSHTSQYLCASSGQGGPQHFGDGTRLSIL.